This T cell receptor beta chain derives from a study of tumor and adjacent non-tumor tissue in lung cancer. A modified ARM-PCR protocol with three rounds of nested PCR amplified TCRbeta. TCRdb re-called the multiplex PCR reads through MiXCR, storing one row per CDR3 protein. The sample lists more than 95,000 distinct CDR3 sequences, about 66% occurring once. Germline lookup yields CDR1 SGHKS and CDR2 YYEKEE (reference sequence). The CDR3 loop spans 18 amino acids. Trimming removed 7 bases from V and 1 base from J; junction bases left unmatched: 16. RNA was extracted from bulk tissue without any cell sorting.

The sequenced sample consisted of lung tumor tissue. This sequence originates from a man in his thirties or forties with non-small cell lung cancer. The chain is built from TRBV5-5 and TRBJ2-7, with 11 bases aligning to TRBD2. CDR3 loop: CASAIRPYPSGRSYEQYF. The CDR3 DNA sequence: TGTGCCAGCGCTATCCGTCCTTACCCTAGCGGGAGGTCCTACGAGCAGTACTTC.